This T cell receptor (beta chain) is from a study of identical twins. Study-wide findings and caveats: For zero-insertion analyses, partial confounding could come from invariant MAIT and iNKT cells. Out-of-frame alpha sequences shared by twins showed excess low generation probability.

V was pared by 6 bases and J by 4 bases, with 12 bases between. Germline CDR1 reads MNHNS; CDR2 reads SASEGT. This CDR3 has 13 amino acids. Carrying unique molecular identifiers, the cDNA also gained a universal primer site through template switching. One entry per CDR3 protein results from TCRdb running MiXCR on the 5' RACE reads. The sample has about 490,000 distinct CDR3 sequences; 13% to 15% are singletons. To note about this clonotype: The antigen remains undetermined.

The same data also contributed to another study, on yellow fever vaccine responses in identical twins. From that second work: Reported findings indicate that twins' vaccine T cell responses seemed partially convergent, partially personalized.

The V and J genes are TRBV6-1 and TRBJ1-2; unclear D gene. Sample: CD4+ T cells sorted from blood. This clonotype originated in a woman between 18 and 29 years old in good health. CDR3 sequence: CASRSLGTYGYTF. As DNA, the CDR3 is TGTGCCAGCAGGAGCCTGGGAACCTATGGCTACACCTTC.